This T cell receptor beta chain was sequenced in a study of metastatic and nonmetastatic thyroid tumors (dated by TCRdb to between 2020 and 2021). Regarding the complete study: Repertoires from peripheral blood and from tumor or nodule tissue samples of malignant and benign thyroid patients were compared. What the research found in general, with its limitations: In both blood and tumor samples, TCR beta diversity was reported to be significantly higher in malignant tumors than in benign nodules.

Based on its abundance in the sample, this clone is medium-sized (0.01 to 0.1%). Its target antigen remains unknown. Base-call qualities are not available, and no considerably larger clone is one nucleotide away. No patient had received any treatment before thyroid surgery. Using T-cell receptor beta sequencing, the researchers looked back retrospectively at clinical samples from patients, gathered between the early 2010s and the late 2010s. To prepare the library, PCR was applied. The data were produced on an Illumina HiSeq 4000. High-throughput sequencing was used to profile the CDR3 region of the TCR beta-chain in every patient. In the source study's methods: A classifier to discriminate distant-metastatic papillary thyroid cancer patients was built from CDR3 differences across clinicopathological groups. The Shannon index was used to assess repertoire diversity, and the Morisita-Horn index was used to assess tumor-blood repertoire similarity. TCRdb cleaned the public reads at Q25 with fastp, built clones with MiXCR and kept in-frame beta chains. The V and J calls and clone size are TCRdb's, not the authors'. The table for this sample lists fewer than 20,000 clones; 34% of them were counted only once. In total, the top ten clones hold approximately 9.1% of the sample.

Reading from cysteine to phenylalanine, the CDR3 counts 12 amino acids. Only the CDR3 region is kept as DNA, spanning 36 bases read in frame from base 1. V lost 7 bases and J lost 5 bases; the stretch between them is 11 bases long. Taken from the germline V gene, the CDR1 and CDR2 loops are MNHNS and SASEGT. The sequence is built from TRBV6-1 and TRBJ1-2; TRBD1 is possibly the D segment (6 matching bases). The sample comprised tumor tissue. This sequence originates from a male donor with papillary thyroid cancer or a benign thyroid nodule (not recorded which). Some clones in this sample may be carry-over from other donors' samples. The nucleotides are TGTGCCAGCACCGTGACAGGTTATGGCTACACCTTC. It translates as CASTVTGYGYTF.